This paragraph reports one TCR beta chain. Its cognate antigen is unknown. The source of the sample is a study of CXCR3-negative and CXCR3-positive naive CD8 T cells. Study-level information: Collectively, the libraries yielded about 135 million TRB reads in total, at about 1.5 +/- 0.3 million per library. Study results and limitations: Unlike memory cells, which differed, naive CXCR3-negative and CXCR3-positive cells had similar TRBV-TRBJ usage. TRB CDR3 properties were used to infer TCR strength, and surface CD5 was comparable between naive subsets. CXCR3-positive naive cells carried more hydrophobic TRB CDR3s than CXCR3-negative ones.

UMI-labeled TRB cDNA libraries were prepared by 5' RACE. TCRdb processed the 5' RACE reads again and assigns one entry to each CDR3 protein, with no DNA. This sample's table reports approximately 89,000 distinct CDR3 sequences. CDR3 size: 14 residues. CDR1 is MNHEY and CDR2 is SVGAGI in the germline V gene. Sample: naive CXCR3+ CD8+ T cells from blood. Subset here: CD45RO-CCR7+CD27+CD95- naive CD8+ T cells expressing CXCR3 (TNR3+). This rearrangement joins TRBV6-5 to TRBJ2-3. The receptor's source is a human donor in good health. Some clones in this sample may be carry-over from other donors' samples. CDR3 sequence: CASSYFGSTDTQYF.